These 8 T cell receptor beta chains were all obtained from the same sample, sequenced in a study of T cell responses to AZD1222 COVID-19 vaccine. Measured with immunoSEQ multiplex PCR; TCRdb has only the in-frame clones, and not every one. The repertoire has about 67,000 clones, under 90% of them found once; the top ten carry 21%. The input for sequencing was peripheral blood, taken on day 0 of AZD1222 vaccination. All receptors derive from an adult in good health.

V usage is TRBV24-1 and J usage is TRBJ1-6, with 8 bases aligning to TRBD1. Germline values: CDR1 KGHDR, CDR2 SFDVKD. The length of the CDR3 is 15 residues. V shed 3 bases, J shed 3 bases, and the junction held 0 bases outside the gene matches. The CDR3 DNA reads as TGTGCCACCAGTGATGGACAGGGCTATAATTCACCCCTCCACTTT. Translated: CATSDGQGYNSPLHF.

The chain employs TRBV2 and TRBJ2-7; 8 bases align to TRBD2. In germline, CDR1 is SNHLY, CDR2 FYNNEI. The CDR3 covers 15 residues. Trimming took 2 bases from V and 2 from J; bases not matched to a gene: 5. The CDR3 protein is CASSESAGGPYEQYF. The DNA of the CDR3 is TGTGCCAGCAGTGAATCGGCGGGAGGACCCTACGAGCAGTACTTC. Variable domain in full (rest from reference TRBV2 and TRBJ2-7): EPEVTQTPSHQVTQMGQEVILRCVPISNHLYFYWYRQILGQKVEFLVSFYNNEISEKSEIFDDQFSVERPDGSNFTLKIRSTKLEDSAMYFCASSESAGGPYEQYFGPGTRLTVT.

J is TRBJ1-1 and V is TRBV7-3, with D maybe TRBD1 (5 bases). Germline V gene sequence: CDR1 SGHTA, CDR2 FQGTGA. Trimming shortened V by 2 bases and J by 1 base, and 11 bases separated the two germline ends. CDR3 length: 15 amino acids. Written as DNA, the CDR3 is TGTGCCAGCAGCTTACAGGGAGCGGGGAACACTGAAGCTTTCTTT. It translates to CASSLQGAGNTEAFF.

CDR3 region: CASSTGTSPNYGYTF. CDR3 nucleotide sequence: TGTGCCAGCAGCACCGGTACTTCTCCTAACTATGGCTACACCTTC. This chain connects TRBV9 to TRBJ1-2; D remains ambiguous. The V end was cut by 4 bases, the J end by 0 bases, with 13 bases between. Germline CDR1 and CDR2: SGDLS and YYNGEE. This CDR3 has 15 amino acids.

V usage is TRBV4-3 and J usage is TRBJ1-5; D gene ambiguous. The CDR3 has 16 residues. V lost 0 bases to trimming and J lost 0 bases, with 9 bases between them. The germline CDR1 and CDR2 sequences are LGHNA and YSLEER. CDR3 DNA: TGCGCCAGCAGCCAAGATGCTTATCTTAGCAATCAGCCCCAGCATTTT. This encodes CASSQDAYLSNQPQHF.

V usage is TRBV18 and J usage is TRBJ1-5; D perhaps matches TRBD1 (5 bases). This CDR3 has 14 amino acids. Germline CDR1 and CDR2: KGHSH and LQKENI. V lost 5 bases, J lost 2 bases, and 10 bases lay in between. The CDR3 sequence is CASSGETGNQPQHF. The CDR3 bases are TGTGCCAGCTCAGGGGAGACAGGCAATCAGCCCCAGCATTTT.

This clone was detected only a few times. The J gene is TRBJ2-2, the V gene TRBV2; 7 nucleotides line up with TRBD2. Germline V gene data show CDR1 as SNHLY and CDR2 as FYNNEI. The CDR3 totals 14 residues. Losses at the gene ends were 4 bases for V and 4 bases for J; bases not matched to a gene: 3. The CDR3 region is CASSGTRVTGELFF. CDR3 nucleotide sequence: TGTGCCAGCAGTGGGACTAGAGTCACCGGGGAGCTGTTTTTT.

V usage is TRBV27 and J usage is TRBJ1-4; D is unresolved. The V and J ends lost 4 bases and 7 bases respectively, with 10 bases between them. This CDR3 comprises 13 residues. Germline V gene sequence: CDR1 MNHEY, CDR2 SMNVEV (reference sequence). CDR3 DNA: TGTGCCAGCAGTTCTCGACTAGGTGAAAAACTGTTTTTT. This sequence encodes CASSSRLGEKLFF.